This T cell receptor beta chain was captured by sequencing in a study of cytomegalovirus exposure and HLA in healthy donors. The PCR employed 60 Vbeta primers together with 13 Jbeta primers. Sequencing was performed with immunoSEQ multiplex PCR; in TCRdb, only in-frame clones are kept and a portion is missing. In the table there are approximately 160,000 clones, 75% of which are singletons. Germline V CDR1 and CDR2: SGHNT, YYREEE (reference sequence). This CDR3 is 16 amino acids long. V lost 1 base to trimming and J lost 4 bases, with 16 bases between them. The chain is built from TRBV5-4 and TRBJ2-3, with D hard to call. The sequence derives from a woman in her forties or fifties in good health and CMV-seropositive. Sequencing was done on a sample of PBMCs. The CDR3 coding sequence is TGTGCCAGCAGCTTGTCCGGGTTAGATCTTGCAGATACGCAGTATTTT. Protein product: CASSLSGLDLADTQYF.